This T cell receptor (beta chain) was recorded in a study of a mutant IDH1 vaccine in newly diagnosed glioma. Study-level background: Vaccines were first given 4-6 weeks after radiotherapy alone, or with temozolomide cycles.

Assay used: immunoSEQ multiplex PCR; TCRdb lists only in-frame clones, some missing. The sample has about 33,000 clones; approximately 82% are singletons. The table lists this clone with a few counts. What it binds is unknown. Time point indicated: week 35, safety follow-up. Vaccine doses each comprised 300 ug of mutant IDH1 20-mer peptide, with topical imiquimod. The CDR3 sequence is 15 residues long. J was trimmed by 5 bases and V by 3 bases; bases with no gene match: 3. Germline CDR1 reads LNHDA; CDR2 reads SQIVND (reference sequence). This TCR came from a woman under 30 with glioma. Sequencing was performed on PBMCs, taken from a glioma patient whose treatment included an IDH1 peptide vaccine. The chain carries TRBV19 and TRBJ2-1, with 11 bases that match TRBD2. The CDR3 protein is CASSMTSGIHNEQFF. The CDR3 DNA reads TGTGCCAGTAGTATGACTAGCGGGATTCACAATGAGCAGTTCTTC.